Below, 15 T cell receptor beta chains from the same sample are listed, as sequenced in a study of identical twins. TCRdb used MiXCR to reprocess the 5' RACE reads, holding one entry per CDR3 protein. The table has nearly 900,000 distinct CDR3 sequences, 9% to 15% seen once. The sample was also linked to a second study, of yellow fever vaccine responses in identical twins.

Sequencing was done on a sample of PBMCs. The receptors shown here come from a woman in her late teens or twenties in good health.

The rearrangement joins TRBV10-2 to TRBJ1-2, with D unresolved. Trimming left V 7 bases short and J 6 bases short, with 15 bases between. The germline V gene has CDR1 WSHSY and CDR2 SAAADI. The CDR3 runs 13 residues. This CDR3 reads CASKALPPDGYTF. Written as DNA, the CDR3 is TGCGCCAGCAAGGCCTTACCCCCCGATGGCTACACCTTC.

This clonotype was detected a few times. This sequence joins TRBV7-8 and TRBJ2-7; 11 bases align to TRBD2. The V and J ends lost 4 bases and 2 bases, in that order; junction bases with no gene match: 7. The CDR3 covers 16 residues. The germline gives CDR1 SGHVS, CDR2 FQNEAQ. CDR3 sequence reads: CASSSVTSGSAYEQYF. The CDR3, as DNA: TGTGCCAGCAGCTCTGTCACTAGCGGGAGTGCCTACGAGCAGTACTTC.

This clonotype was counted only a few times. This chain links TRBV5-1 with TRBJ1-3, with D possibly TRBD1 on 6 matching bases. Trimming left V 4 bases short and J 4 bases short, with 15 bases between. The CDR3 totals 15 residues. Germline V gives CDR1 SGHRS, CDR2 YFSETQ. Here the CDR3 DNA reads TGCGCCAGCAGCCATGGACAGCGAACCGGAAACACCATATATTTT. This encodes CASSHGQRTGNTIYF.

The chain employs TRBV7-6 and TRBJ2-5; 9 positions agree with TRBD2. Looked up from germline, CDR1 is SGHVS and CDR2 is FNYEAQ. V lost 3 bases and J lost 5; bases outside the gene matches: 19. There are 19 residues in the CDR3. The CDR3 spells CASSLGLQFPGLAAETQYF. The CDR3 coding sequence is TGTGCCAGCAGCTTGGGACTACAATTCCCGGGACTAGCAGCGGAGACCCAGTACTTC. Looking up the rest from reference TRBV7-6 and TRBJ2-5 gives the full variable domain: GAGVSQSPRYKVTKRGQDVALRCDPISGHVSLYWYRQALGQGPEFLTYFNYEAQQDKSGLPNDRFSAERPEGSISTLTIQRTEQRDSAMYRCASSLGLQFPGLAAETQYFGPGTRLLVL.

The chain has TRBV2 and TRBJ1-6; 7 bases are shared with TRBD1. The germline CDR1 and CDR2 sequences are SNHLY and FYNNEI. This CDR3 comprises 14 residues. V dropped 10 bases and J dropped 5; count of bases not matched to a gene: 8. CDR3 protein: CAIQTGSNNSPLHF. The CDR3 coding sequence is TGTGCCATACAGACAGGGAGCAATAATTCACCCCTCCACTTT.

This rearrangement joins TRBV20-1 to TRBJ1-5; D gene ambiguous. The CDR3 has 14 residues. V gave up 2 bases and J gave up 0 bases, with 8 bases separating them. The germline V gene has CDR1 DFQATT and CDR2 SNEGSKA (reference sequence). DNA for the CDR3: TGCAGTGCTAGACGGACCGTTAGCAATCAGCCCCAGCATTTT. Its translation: CSARRTVSNQPQHF.

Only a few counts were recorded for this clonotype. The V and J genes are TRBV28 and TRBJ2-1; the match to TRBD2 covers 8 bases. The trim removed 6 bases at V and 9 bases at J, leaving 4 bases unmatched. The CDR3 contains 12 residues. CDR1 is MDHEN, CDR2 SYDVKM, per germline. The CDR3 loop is CASRETSAEQFF. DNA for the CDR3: TGTGCCAGCAGAGAGACTAGCGCTGAGCAGTTCTTC.

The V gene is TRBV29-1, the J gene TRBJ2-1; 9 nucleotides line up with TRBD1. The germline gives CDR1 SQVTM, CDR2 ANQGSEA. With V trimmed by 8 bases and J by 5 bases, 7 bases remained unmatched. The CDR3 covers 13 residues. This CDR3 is CSSRGQGNNEQFF. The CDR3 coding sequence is TGCAGCTCCCGTGGACAGGGGAACAATGAGCAGTTCTTC.

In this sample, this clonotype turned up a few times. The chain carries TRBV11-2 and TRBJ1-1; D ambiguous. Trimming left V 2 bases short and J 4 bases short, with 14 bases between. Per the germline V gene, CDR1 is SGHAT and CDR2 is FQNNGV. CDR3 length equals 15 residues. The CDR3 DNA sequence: TGTGCCAGCAGCTTAAGCACGGTTGTAGGCACTGAAGCTTTCTTT. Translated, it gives CASSLSTVVGTEAFF.

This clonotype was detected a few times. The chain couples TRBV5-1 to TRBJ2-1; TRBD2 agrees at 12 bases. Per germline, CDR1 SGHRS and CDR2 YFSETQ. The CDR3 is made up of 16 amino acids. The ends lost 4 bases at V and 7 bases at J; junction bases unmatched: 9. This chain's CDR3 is CASSPGLAGSGNEQFF. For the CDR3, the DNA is TGCGCCAGCAGCCCTGGACTAGCGGGAAGTGGGAATGAGCAGTTCTTC.

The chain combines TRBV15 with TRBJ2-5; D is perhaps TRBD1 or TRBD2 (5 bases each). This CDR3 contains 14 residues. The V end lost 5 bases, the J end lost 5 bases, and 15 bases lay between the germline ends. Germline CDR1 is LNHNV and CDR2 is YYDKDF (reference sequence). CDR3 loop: CATSPRRGGETQYF. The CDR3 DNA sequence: TGTGCCACCAGCCCCCGCCGGGGCGGGGAGACCCAGTACTTC.

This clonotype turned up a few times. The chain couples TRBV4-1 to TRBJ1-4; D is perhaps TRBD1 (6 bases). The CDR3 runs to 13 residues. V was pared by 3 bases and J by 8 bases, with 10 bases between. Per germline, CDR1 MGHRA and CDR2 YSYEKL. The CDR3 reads CASSHQGWEKLFF. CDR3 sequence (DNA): TGCGCCAGCAGCCACCAGGGGTGGGAAAAACTGTTTTTT.

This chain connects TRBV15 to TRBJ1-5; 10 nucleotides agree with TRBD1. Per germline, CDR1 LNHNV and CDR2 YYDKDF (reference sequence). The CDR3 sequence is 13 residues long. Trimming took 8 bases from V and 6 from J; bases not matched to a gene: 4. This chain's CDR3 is CATRTGGSQPQHF. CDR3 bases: TGTGCCACCCGGACAGGGGGAAGTCAGCCCCAGCATTTT.

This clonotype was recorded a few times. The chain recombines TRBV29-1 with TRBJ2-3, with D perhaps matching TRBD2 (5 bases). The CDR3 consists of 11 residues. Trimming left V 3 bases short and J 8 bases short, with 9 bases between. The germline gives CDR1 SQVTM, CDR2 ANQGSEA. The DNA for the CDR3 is TGCAGCGTTGATCTAGGAGGTACGCAGTATTTT. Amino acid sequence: CSVDLGGTQYF.

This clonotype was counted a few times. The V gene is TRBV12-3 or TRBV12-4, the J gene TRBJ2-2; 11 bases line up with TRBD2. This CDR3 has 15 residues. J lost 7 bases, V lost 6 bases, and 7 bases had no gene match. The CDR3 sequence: CASSQTSGRIGELFF. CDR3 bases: TGTGCCAGCAGCCAAACTAGCGGGAGAATCGGGGAGCTGTTTTTT.